The next 5 T cell receptor beta chains were all read from a single sample in a study of T cells in Graves' hyperthyroidism and ophthalmopathy. Amplification yielded TCR beta CDR3 regions, with RNA transcripts as the source. The HTBI primer set drove a first-round RT-PCR of the TCR CDR3. TCRdb called the multiplex PCR reads again in MiXCR, with one record for every CDR3 protein. The sample shows more than 500,000 distinct CDR3 sequences, 16% of them seen only once. The sequenced material came from blood. The receptors come from a woman aged 30 to 39 with Graves' hyperthyroidism.

This clonotype was observed many times. The chain carries TRBV28 and TRBJ2-7; 7 bases are shared with TRBD1. V gave up 6 bases and J gave up 3 bases; unmatched junction bases: 11. CDR1 and CDR2 (germline): MDHEN, SYDVKM. The CDR3 consists of 15 residues. CDR3 nucleotides: TGTGCCAGCAGCCGACCGAGACAGGGATACTACGAGCAGTACTTC. This codes for CASSRPRQGYYEQYF.

In its sample, this clonotype was seen a few times. V gene TRBV6-1 combines with J gene TRBJ1-4; D unresolved. The ends were cut back, 1 base at V and 5 bases at J, with 8 bases in the middle. Looked up from germline, CDR1 is MNHNS and CDR2 is SASEGT. The CDR3 covers 14 residues. The DNA of the CDR3 is TGTGCCAGCAGTGAAGGCAGCCCAAATGAAAAACTGTTTTTT. Residues: CASSEGSPNEKLFF.

The V call is TRBV19, the J call TRBJ2-7; D is unresolved. Trimming cost V 5 bases and J 6 bases, with 17 bases left between them. The germline V gene encodes CDR1 LNHDA and CDR2 SQIVND (reference sequence). There are 14 residues in the CDR3. CDR3 amino acids: CASSLNPILGEQYF. CDR3 DNA: TGTGCCAGTAGTCTAAACCCGATCCTGGGCGAGCAGTACTTC.

This clonotype was observed a few times. The V and J genes are TRBV20-1 and TRBJ2-3, with 12 bases aligning to TRBD2. The CDR3 is 14 residues long. Per germline, CDR1 DFQATT and CDR2 SNEGSKA (reference sequence). V dropped 4 bases and J dropped 3; count of bases not matched to a gene: 2. CDR3: CSAIGLAGTDTQYF. The CDR3 bases are TGCAGTGCTATCGGACTAGCGGGGACAGATACGCAGTATTTT.

Only a few counts were recorded for this clonotype. The chain uses TRBV20-1 and TRBJ2-3; 11 bases line up with TRBD1. Germline CDR1 reads DFQATT; CDR2 reads SNEGSKA (reference sequence). Trimming removed 2 bases from V and 3 bases from J; junction bases left unmatched: 10. The CDR3 has 17 amino acids. DNA of the CDR3: TGCAGTGCTAGAAGGTGGTGGGACAGGGGGGGGACAGATACGCAGTATTTT. It translates to CSARRWWDRGGTDTQYF.